This is a list of T cell receptor beta chains from one sample in a study of T-cell reconstitution after alpha-beta-depleted transplantation in children. Each CDR3 protein is one row after TCRdb ran MiXCR on the PCR reads. The table has some 200,000 distinct CDR3 sequences, roughly 10% seen once; the top ten hold 5% to 7%. This sample comprised PBMCs from the stem cell graft donor, obtained from the stem cell graft. These receptors came from a human donor who donated a stem cell graft to a child with acute lymphoblastic leukemia. Each CDR3 is given with its conserved first and last residue. A D gene is named only where the DNA matches it firmly. For some rows the clone size is stated as once, few or many, or as a class when expanded; others skip it.

d_gene: -; v_gene: TRBV10-3; j_gene: TRBJ1-2; abundance: -; CDR3aa: CAISGSGTIGGYGYTF; CDR3nt: TGTGCCATCAGCGGTTCGGGTACCATCGGGGGGTATGGCTACACCTTC
d_gene: -; v_gene: TRBV12-3/TRBV12-4; j_gene: TRBJ2-3; abundance: many; CDR3aa: CASRPDLGDTQYF; CDR3nt: TGTGCCAGCAGACCCGACTTGGGAGATACGCAGTATTTT
d_gene: -; v_gene: TRBV7-2; j_gene: TRBJ2-7; abundance: few; CDR3aa: CASSDTGSYEQYF; CDR3nt: TGTGCCAGCAGCGATACAGGGAGCTACGAGCAGTACTTC
d_gene: TRBD1; v_gene: TRBV7-9; j_gene: TRBJ1-2; abundance: many; CDR3aa: CASSLTGDRGYTF; CDR3nt: TGTGCCAGCAGCCTGACAGGGGATCGTGGCTACACCTTC
d_gene: TRBD1; v_gene: TRBV6-1; j_gene: TRBJ1-5; abundance: few; CDR3aa: CASEKTGSSNQPQHF; CDR3nt: TGTGCCAGCGAGAAGACAGGGTCAAGCAATCAGCCCCAGCATTTT
d_gene: TRBD2; v_gene: TRBV9; j_gene: TRBJ2-5; abundance: many; CDR3aa: CASSVVPLAGLKDEETQYF; CDR3nt: TGTGCCAGCAGCGTAGTCCCGCTAGCGGGGCTAAAGGACGAAGAGACCCAGTACTTC
d_gene: -; v_gene: TRBV4-1; j_gene: TRBJ2-7; abundance: -; CDR3aa: CASRGGREYEQYF; CDR3nt: TGCGCCAGCAGAGGGGGACGGGAGTACGAGCAGTACTTC
d_gene: -; v_gene: TRBV27; j_gene: TRBJ2-1; abundance: few; CDR3aa: CASSLLKGRQGGTNEQFF; CDR3nt: TGTGCCAGCAGTTTATTAAAGGGGAGGCAGGGAGGTACCAATGAGCAGTTCTTC
d_gene: -; v_gene: TRBV5-6; j_gene: TRBJ1-6; abundance: many; CDR3aa: CASSLSRVESPLHF; CDR3nt: TGTGCCAGCAGCTTGTCCAGGGTCGAATCACCCCTCCACTTT
d_gene: -; v_gene: TRBV24-1; j_gene: TRBJ1-1; abundance: few; CDR3aa: CATRSDTEAFF; CDR3nt: TGTGCCACCAGGTCCGACACTGAAGCTTTCTTT
d_gene: TRBD2; v_gene: TRBV27; j_gene: TRBJ2-3; abundance: -; CDR3aa: CASSFVAGGPYSDTQYF; CDR3nt: TGTGCCAGCAGTTTTGTGGCGGGGGGGCCTTATTCAGATACGCAGTATTTT
d_gene: TRBD1; v_gene: TRBV6-1; j_gene: TRBJ1-2; abundance: -; CDR3aa: CASSTGQGWSGYTF; CDR3nt: TGTGCCAGCAGTACAGGACAGGGGTGGAGTGGCTACACCTTC
d_gene: -; v_gene: TRBV30; j_gene: TRBJ2-5; abundance: -; CDR3aa: CAWRGDGGFAQYF; CDR3nt: TGTGCCTGGAGGGGAGATGGTGGTTTTGCCCAGTACTTC
d_gene: -; v_gene: TRBV18; j_gene: TRBJ2-7; abundance: many; CDR3aa: CASSPPFAPGSYEQYF; CDR3nt: TGTGCCAGCTCACCACCATTCGCCCCCGGATCCTACGAGCAGTACTTC